Below, one TCR beta chain is given with its context. These data belong to a study of control samples from healthy donors and cancer patients. Profiling relied on immunoSEQ multiplex PCR, and the TCRdb table lists in-frame clones only, not all of them. This sample has some 130,000 clones, with approximately 90% found just once. The receptor was derived from a man aged 35 to 55 in good health. Sequenced material: blood.

CDR3 nucleotides: TGTGCCAGCAGTGAAGCGCCCATCGGAGCTTTCTTT. This gives the protein CASSEAPIGAFF. This chain links TRBV2 with TRBJ1-1, with D hard to call. Trimming removed 0 bases from V and 10 bases from J, with 9 bases in between. The CDR3 extends over 12 amino acids. Germline CDR1 and CDR2: SNHLY and FYNNEI.